Listed below are T cell receptor beta chains from one sample, sequenced in a study of T cells in Graves' hyperthyroidism and ophthalmopathy. In TCRdb, the multiplex PCR reads were re-called with MiXCR into one record per CDR3 protein. The sample carries 500,000 to 600,000 distinct CDR3 sequences, approximately 44% recorded once. The sequencing input was peripheral blood or thyroid tissue (not recorded which). These receptor sequences come from an adult woman with Graves' disease, either hyperthyroidism or ophthalmopathy (not recorded which). Both conserved end residues are part of each CDR3. The D gene is left open where the match is weak. The listing skips clone size in some rows; elsewhere it reads once, few, many or a size class.

v_gene: TRBV7-9; abundance: -; j_gene: TRBJ2-5; d_gene: -; CDR3aa: CASSLTGREETRYF; CDR3nt: TGTGCCAGCAGCTTAACGGGTCGGGAAGAGACCCGGTACTTC
v_gene: TRBV6-1; abundance: many; j_gene: TRBJ1-2; d_gene: -; CDR3aa: CASSEDPGLKRINYGYTF; CDR3nt: TGTGCCAGCAGTGAAGATCCGGGGCTCAAACGGATAAACTATGGCTACACCTTC
v_gene: TRBV19; abundance: -; j_gene: TRBJ1-1; d_gene: TRBD1; CDR3aa: CASSILDRENTEAFF; CDR3nt: TGTGCCAGTAGTATCCTAGACAGGGAGAACACTGAAGCTTTCTTT
v_gene: TRBV25-1; abundance: -; j_gene: TRBJ2-7; d_gene: -; CDR3aa: CATSPSSQGDEQYF; CDR3nt: TGTGCCACCAGCCCCAGCAGCCAAGGGGACGAGCAGTACTTC
v_gene: TRBV24-1; abundance: many; j_gene: TRBJ1-5; d_gene: -; CDR3aa: CATSDSGRSSNQPQHF; CDR3nt: TGTGCCACCAGTGATTCGGGGCGCTCTAGCAATCAGCCCCAGCATTTT
v_gene: TRBV24-1; abundance: -; j_gene: TRBJ2-2; d_gene: TRBD2; CDR3aa: CATSDSGLAGANELFF; CDR3nt: TGTGCCACCAGTGACTCGGGACTAGCGGGTGCGAATGAGCTGTTTTTT
v_gene: TRBV5-6; abundance: many; j_gene: TRBJ2-7; d_gene: -; CDR3aa: CASSQGITRQTYEQYF; CDR3nt: TGTGCCAGCAGCCAGGGGATCACACGACAGACCTACGAGCAGTACTTC
v_gene: TRBV18; abundance: -; j_gene: TRBJ2-7; d_gene: -; CDR3aa: CASSPRQTSYEQYF; CDR3nt: TGTGCCAGCTCACCACGACAGACGTCCTACGAGCAGTACTTC
v_gene: TRBV20-1; abundance: many; j_gene: TRBJ1-5; d_gene: TRBD1; CDR3aa: CSAKTWSRGDNQPQHF; CDR3nt: TGCAGTGCCAAAACCTGGAGCAGGGGGGACAATCAGCCCCAGCATTTT
v_gene: TRBV4-2; abundance: many; j_gene: TRBJ1-1; d_gene: TRBD1; CDR3aa: CASSRGTGLNTEAFF; CDR3nt: TGTGCCAGCAGCCGCGGGACAGGGTTGAACACTGAAGCTTTCTTT
v_gene: TRBV18; abundance: few; j_gene: TRBJ2-5; d_gene: -; CDR3aa: CASSYNAGAGETQYF; CDR3nt: TGTGCCAGCTCATACAACGCGGGGGCAGGAGAGACCCAGTACTTC
v_gene: TRBV7-6; abundance: many; j_gene: TRBJ2-7; d_gene: TRBD1; CDR3aa: CASRPTGVVGDEQYF; CDR3nt: TGTGCCAGCAGACCTACAGGGGTCGTCGGGGACGAGCAGTACTTC
v_gene: TRBV10-3; abundance: -; j_gene: TRBJ2-7; d_gene: -; CDR3aa: CASTRDDGAYEQYF; CDR3nt: TGTGCCAGCACTCGGGACGACGGTGCCTACGAGCAGTACTTC
v_gene: TRBV2; abundance: -; j_gene: TRBJ2-5; d_gene: -; CDR3aa: CASSPQTGSQETQYF; CDR3nt: TGTGCCAGCAGTCCCCAGACAGGTTCACAAGAGACCCAGTACTTC
v_gene: TRBV29-1; abundance: many; j_gene: TRBJ2-5; d_gene: TRBD2; CDR3aa: CSVPGLQETQYF; CDR3nt: TGCAGCGTTCCGGGACTACAAGAGACCCAGTACTTC
v_gene: TRBV29-1; abundance: -; j_gene: TRBJ2-2; d_gene: -; CDR3aa: CSVGWGPGGANTGELFF; CDR3nt: TGCAGCGTTGGTTGGGGGCCAGGAGGCGCGAACACCGGGGAGCTGTTTTTT
v_gene: TRBV15; abundance: many; j_gene: TRBJ1-6; d_gene: -; CDR3aa: CATSRGAENSPLHF; CDR3nt: TGTGCCACCAGCAGAGGGGCGGAAAATTCACCCCTCCACTTT
v_gene: TRBV5-8; abundance: many; j_gene: TRBJ1-4; d_gene: TRBD1; CDR3aa: CASSPTGQDEKLFF; CDR3nt: TGTGCCAGCAGCCCGACAGGGCAAGATGAAAAACTGTTTTTT
v_gene: TRBV30; abundance: few; j_gene: TRBJ1-1; d_gene: -; CDR3aa: CAWRSRDRLPGAFF; CDR3nt: TGTGCCTGGAGATCCCGGGACCGACTACCCGGAGCTTTCTTT
v_gene: TRBV19; abundance: many; j_gene: TRBJ2-2; d_gene: TRBD2; CDR3aa: CASPSGITGELFF; CDR3nt: TGTGCAAGTCCCAGCGGGATCACCGGGGAGCTGTTTTTT
v_gene: TRBV7-3; abundance: -; j_gene: TRBJ2-5; d_gene: -; CDR3aa: CASRPWTVEEVTQYF; CDR3nt: TGTGCCAGCAGACCGTGGACCGTGGAGGAGGTGACCCAGTACTTC
v_gene: TRBV6-6; abundance: -; j_gene: TRBJ1-1; d_gene: TRBD1; CDR3aa: CATHPGQGLGEAFF; CDR3nt: TGTGCCACCCACCCGGGACAGGGATTGGGAGAAGCTTTCTTT
v_gene: TRBV5-1; abundance: -; j_gene: TRBJ1-6; d_gene: TRBD1; CDR3aa: CASSFRDRDQSPLHF; CDR3nt: TGCGCCAGCAGCTTCCGGGACAGGGACCAATCACCCCTCCACTTT
v_gene: TRBV7-9; abundance: many; j_gene: TRBJ1-1; d_gene: -; CDR3aa: CASSPIAGVGTEAFF; CDR3nt: TGTGCCAGCAGCCCAATTGCGGGGGTGGGCACTGAAGCTTTCTTT
v_gene: TRBV2; abundance: -; j_gene: TRBJ1-5; d_gene: -; CDR3aa: CASSVTQPQHF; CDR3nt: TGTGCCAGCAGTGTCACCCAGCCCCAGCATTTT
v_gene: TRBV10-3; abundance: -; j_gene: TRBJ1-1; d_gene: TRBD1; CDR3aa: CAISEDQGANEAFF; CDR3nt: TGTGCCATCAGTGAAGACCAGGGGGCGAATGAAGCTTTCTTT
v_gene: TRBV29-1; abundance: many; j_gene: TRBJ1-2; d_gene: -; CDR3aa: CSVAVGDNYGYTF; CDR3nt: TGCAGCGTTGCGGTCGGAGATAACTATGGCTACACCTTC
v_gene: TRBV7-2; abundance: many; j_gene: TRBJ2-7; d_gene: -; CDR3aa: CASSIQGATGEQYF; CDR3nt: TGTGCCAGCAGCATACAGGGCGCTACGGGCGAGCAGTACTTC
v_gene: TRBV7-2; abundance: -; j_gene: TRBJ2-1; d_gene: TRBD2; CDR3aa: CASRSSAGGYNEQFF; CDR3nt: TGTGCCAGCAGATCCTCGGCGGGAGGGTACAATGAGCAGTTCTTC
v_gene: TRBV20-1; abundance: -; j_gene: TRBJ2-5; d_gene: -; CDR3aa: CSEGAAMQETQYF; CDR3nt: TGCAGTGAAGGGGCAGCTATGCAAGAGACCCAGTACTTC
v_gene: TRBV30; abundance: -; j_gene: TRBJ2-7; d_gene: -; CDR3aa: CAWRVSYEQYF; CDR3nt: TGTGCCTGGAGGGTATCCTACGAGCAGTACTTC
v_gene: TRBV5-1; abundance: many; j_gene: TRBJ2-7; d_gene: TRBD1; CDR3aa: CASSPSTGGSYEQYF; CDR3nt: TGCGCCAGCAGCCCATCGACAGGGGGCTCCTACGAGCAGTACTTC
v_gene: TRBV20-1; abundance: -; j_gene: TRBJ1-5; d_gene: -; CDR3aa: CSALSPWAGKTYEHF; CDR3nt: TGCAGTGCTCTCTCACCGTGGGCAGGGAAGACCTACGAGCATTTT
v_gene: TRBV20-1; abundance: few; j_gene: TRBJ1-2; d_gene: -; CDR3aa: CSAMDSRSYGYTF; CDR3nt: TGCAGTGCTATGGACAGCCGGAGCTATGGCTACACCTTC
v_gene: TRBV29-1; abundance: many; j_gene: TRBJ2-7; d_gene: TRBD1; CDR3aa: CSVVRDRNSYEQYF; CDR3nt: TGCAGCGTCGTCCGGGACAGGAACTCCTACGAGCAGTACTTC
v_gene: TRBV6-1; abundance: many; j_gene: TRBJ2-5; d_gene: -; CDR3aa: CASSEWDGEGKTQYF; CDR3nt: TGTGCCAGCAGTGAATGGGACGGCGAAGGGAAGACCCAGTACTTC
v_gene: TRBV5-1; abundance: -; j_gene: TRBJ1-2; d_gene: -; CDR3aa: CASRGLYGYTF; CDR3nt: TGCGCCAGCAGGGGGCTCTATGGCTACACCTTC
v_gene: TRBV19; abundance: -; j_gene: TRBJ1-1; d_gene: -; CDR3aa: CASSARQNEAFF; CDR3nt: TGTGCCAGTAGTGCAAGACAGAACGAAGCTTTCTTT
v_gene: TRBV19; abundance: many; j_gene: TRBJ1-4; d_gene: -; CDR3aa: CATAPRGQRAVIGEKLFF; CDR3nt: TGTGCCACCGCTCCGCGAGGACAACGGGCGGTAATAGGAGAAAAACTGTTTTTT
v_gene: TRBV10-3; abundance: many; j_gene: TRBJ2-7; d_gene: -; CDR3aa: CAIRAGAGPGGHEQYF; CDR3nt: TGTGCCATCAGGGCGGGGGCGGGACCCGGCGGGCACGAGCAGTACTTC
v_gene: TRBV7-8; abundance: -; j_gene: TRBJ2-5; d_gene: -; CDR3aa: CASSPLSQGGGYTQYF; CDR3nt: TGTGCCAGCAGCCCGCTAAGCCAAGGGGGAGGCTACACCCAGTACTTC
v_gene: TRBV5-1; abundance: many; j_gene: TRBJ2-7; d_gene: -; CDR3aa: CASSPGPTADEQYF; CDR3nt: TGCGCCAGCAGCCCCGGGCCTACCGCGGACGAGCAGTACTTC
v_gene: TRBV4-1; abundance: many; j_gene: TRBJ1-6; d_gene: TRBD1; CDR3aa: CASSTPGQSNSPLHF; CDR3nt: TGCGCCAGCAGCACGCCGGGACAGAGTAATTCACCCCTCCACTTT
v_gene: TRBV12-3/TRBV12-4; abundance: -; j_gene: TRBJ1-5; d_gene: TRBD1; CDR3aa: CASRTGTGVNQPQHF; CDR3nt: TGTGCCAGCAGGACCGGGACAGGGGTCAATCAGCCCCAGCATTTT
v_gene: TRBV15; abundance: -; j_gene: TRBJ1-6; d_gene: -; CDR3aa: CATSSYTRVGPPLHF; CDR3nt: TGTGCCACCAGCAGCTATACGCGGGTCGGGCCACCCCTCCACTTT
v_gene: TRBV7-2; abundance: many; j_gene: TRBJ2-2; d_gene: -; CDR3aa: CASSLAFRSTGELFF; CDR3nt: TGTGCCAGCAGCTTAGCTTTTAGGAGCACCGGGGAGCTGTTTTTT
v_gene: TRBV11-2; abundance: few; j_gene: TRBJ2-6; d_gene: -; CDR3aa: CASSLATVLTF; CDR3nt: TGTGCCAGCAGCTTGGCCACCGTCCTGACTTTC
v_gene: TRBV20-1; abundance: -; j_gene: TRBJ2-3; d_gene: TRBD2; CDR3aa: CSARVSGRRITDTQYF; CDR3nt: TGCAGTGCTAGAGTTAGCGGGAGACGGATTACAGATACGCAGTATTTT